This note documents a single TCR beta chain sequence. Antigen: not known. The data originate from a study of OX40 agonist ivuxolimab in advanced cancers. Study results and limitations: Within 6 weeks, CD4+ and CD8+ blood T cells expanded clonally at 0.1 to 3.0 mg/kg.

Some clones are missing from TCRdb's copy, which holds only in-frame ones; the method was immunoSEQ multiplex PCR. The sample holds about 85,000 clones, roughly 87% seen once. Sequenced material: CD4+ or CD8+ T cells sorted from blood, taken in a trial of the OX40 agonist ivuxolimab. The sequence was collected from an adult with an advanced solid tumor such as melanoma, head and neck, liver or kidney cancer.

The CDR3 DNA sequence: TGTGCCAGCAGCTTAGCCCCACAGGGCCGTAACGATGAAAAACTGTTTTTT. Protein sequence: CASSLAPQGRNDEKLFF. The gene calls are TRBV7-6 and TRBJ1-4; maybe TRBD1 (6 bases). Trimming stripped 0 bases from V and 6 bases from J, with 17 bases between. The CDR3 covers 17 residues. CDR1 and CDR2 from the germline V gene are SGHVS and FNYEAQ.